This T cell receptor (beta chain) was captured by sequencing in a study of cytomegalovirus exposure and HLA in healthy donors. Study-wide points: Rarity characterized most TCR sequences, yet some public TCRs appeared in many donors. The majority of CMV-associated TCR beta chains were reported as apparently HLA-restricted in a later analysis.

The PCR used 60 Vbeta and 13 Jbeta primers. Libraries were prepared by immunoSEQ multiplex PCR; TCRdb keeps only in-frame clonotypes and omits some of them. This sample's table reports approximately 130,000 clones. V lost 4 bases, J lost 3 bases, and 23 bases lay in between. Germline V gene data show CDR1 as MGHRA and CDR2 as YSYEKL. The length of the CDR3 is 18 residues. Comments on this clone: Its antigen is still unknown.

This sequence originates from a woman aged 60-75 years in good health and CMV-seronegative. Input material: PBMCs. The chain employs TRBV4-1 and TRBJ2-3; a weak D match, TRBD1 (6 bases). CDR3 nucleotide sequence: TGCGCCAGCAGCCTCGGAGTCACAGGGATCGCCGGGACAGATACGCAGTATTTT. Translation: CASSLGVTGIAGTDTQYF.